These 25 T cell receptor beta chains were all obtained from the same sample, sequenced in a study of cytomegalovirus exposure and HLA in healthy donors. Use of 60 Vbeta and 13 Jbeta primers characterized the PCR. Data came from immunoSEQ multiplex PCR; TCRdb stores just in-frame clones and leaves some out. Of fewer than 200,000 clones in the sample, 68% are singletons; the top ten hold just under 4.5%. Sequences were obtained from PBMCs. These receptors originate from a young woman in good health and CMV-seropositive.

The chain combines TRBV2 with TRBJ1-2; 12 positions agree with TRBD1. CDR3 length equals 14 residues. Germline V gives CDR1 SNHLY, CDR2 FYNNEI. V lost 8 bases and J lost 11; bases outside the gene matches: 12. DNA of the CDR3: TGTGCCAGCGTTCGGGACAGGGGGCGAAGTGATTACACCTTC. Protein sequence: CASVRDRGRSDYTF.

A few counts support this clone. The CDR3 here is CAWGAHGQPQHF. Here the CDR3 DNA reads TGTGCCTGGGGGGCCCATGGTCAGCCCCAGCATTTT. V is TRBV30 and J is TRBJ1-5, with TRBD1 as a possible D gene (5 bases). The CDR3 totals 12 residues. CDR1 and CDR2 from the germline V gene are GTSNPN and SVGIG (reference sequence). Trimming removed 5 bases at V and 6 bases at J, with 11 bases between.

Concerning this clone: Other DNA sequences within the sample encode an identical CDR3. J is TRBJ1-4 and V is TRBV9, with 9 nucleotides matching TRBD1. Germline CDR1 SGDLS, CDR2 YYNGEE. This CDR3 comprises 15 residues. V gave up 2 bases and J gave up 2 bases; unmatched junction bases: 1. Written as DNA, the CDR3 is TGTGCCAGCAGCGTCGGGACAGGGACTAATGAAAAACTGTTTTTT. It codes for CASSVGTGTNEKLFF.

This chain connects TRBV5-4 to TRBJ1-1; the match to TRBD1 covers 7 bases. V lost 3 bases, J lost 6 bases, and 14 bases stayed unmatched. The CDR3 runs to 16 residues. Germline CDR1 is SGHNT and CDR2 is YYREEE (reference sequence). The CDR3 loop is CASSSRQGPGGPEAFF. DNA for the CDR3: TGTGCCAGCAGCTCCCGACAGGGCCCTGGGGGTCCTGAAGCTTTCTTT. Based on the CDR3 plus reference TRBV5-4 and TRBJ1-1, the full variable domain is ETGVTQSPTHLIKTRGQQVTLRCSSQSGHNTVSWYQQALGQGPQFIFQYYREEENGRGNFPPRFSGLQFPNYSSELNVNALELDDSALYLCASSSRQGPGGPEAFFGQGTRLTVV.

The chain joins TRBV25-1 to TRBJ2-7; possibly TRBD2 for D (8 bases). Germline CDR1 MGHDK, CDR2 SYGVNS. This CDR3 is 15 amino acids long. The V and J ends lost 7 bases and 1 base respectively, with 17 bases between them. The CDR3 DNA follows: TGTGCCAGCACCCGAGCGGGGGACAGTTCCTACGAGCAGTACTTC. It codes for CASTRAGDSSYEQYF.

This rearrangement joins TRBV12-5 to TRBJ1-5; a possible D gene is TRBD1 (6 bases). This CDR3 is 15 amino acids long. Germline CDR1 and CDR2: LGHNT and FRNRAP. The V and J ends lost 4 bases and 10 bases respectively, with 20 bases between them. CDR3 coding DNA: TGTGCTAGTGGTTGGACAGCGGTTGGCTGGAGACCCCAGCATTTT. It is translated as CASGWTAVGWRPQHF.

The J gene is TRBJ1-2, the V gene TRBV9; 7 bases are shared with TRBD1. Germline V gene sequence: CDR1 SGDLS, CDR2 YYNGEE. The CDR3 runs to 16 residues. Unmatched junction bases numbered 8, after V lost 1 base and J lost 2 bases. The CDR3 DNA reads as TGTGCCAGCAGCGTAAGTGCAGGGGGGCTAAACTATGGCTACACCTTC. Residues: CASSVSAGGLNYGYTF.

The gene calls are TRBV4-2 and TRBJ2-1, with D possibly TRBD1 on 5 matching bases. CDR3 length equals 16 residues. CDR1 LGHNA and CDR2 YNFKEQ come from the germline V gene. The V gene lost 0 bases and the J gene lost 9 bases, with 18 bases spanning the gap. This chain's CDR3 is CASSQEQLARDCEQFF. CDR3 nucleotide sequence: TGTGCCAGCAGCCAAGAGCAATTAGCCAGGGATTGTGAGCAGTTCTTC.

The rearrangement links TRBV9 to TRBJ2-1; possibly TRBD2 for D (6 bases). Germline CDR1 is SGDLS and CDR2 is YYNGEE. V lost 0 bases and J lost 2, with 12 bases in between. This CDR3 is built from 16 residues. The CDR3 spells CASSVVGGTAYNEQFF. CDR3 DNA: TGTGCCAGCAGCGTAGTAGGCGGGACTGCCTACAATGAGCAGTTCTTC.

This clone has more than one count but fewer than ten. The gene calls are TRBV11-2 and TRBJ1-1; D uncertain. The V and J ends lost 1 base and 7 bases respectively, with 13 bases between them. The CDR3 has 14 amino acids. Germline CDR1 is SGHAT and CDR2 is FQNNGV. The CDR3 loop is CASSLGMRIGEAFF. The CDR3 DNA reads as TGTGCCAGCAGCTTAGGTATGAGGATCGGTGAAGCTTTCTTT.

This chain connects TRBV5-1 to TRBJ2-7, with 9 bases that match TRBD2. The germline gives CDR1 SGHRS, CDR2 YFSETQ. The CDR3 consists of 19 residues. The ends lost 5 bases at V and 3 bases at J; junction bases unmatched: 21. The CDR3 coding sequence is TGCGCCAGCAGTCGTAGAGGAGGGGGGCTAGCGGGAACTTACTACGAGCAGTACTTC. This codes for CASSRRGGGLAGTYYEQYF. The full variable domain, in which reference TRBV5-1 and TRBJ2-7 provide the parts outside the CDR3, is KAGVTQTPRYLIKTRGQQVTLSCSPISGHRSVSWYQQTPGQGLQFLFEYFSETQRNKGNFPGRFSGRQFSNSRSEMNVSTLELGDSALYLCASSRRGGGLAGTYYEQYFGPGTRLTVT.

V and J are TRBV19 and TRBJ2-7; 7 positions agree with TRBD1. Trimming cost V 3 bases and J 1 base; bases outside gene matches: 6. This CDR3 has 15 amino acids. Germline assignment: CDR1 LNHDA and CDR2 SQIVND (reference sequence). The CDR3 nucleotides are TGTGCCAGTAGTATTGGAGGACAGGCGTCCTACGAGCAGTACTTC. Translated: CASSIGGQASYEQYF.

The genes are TRBV5-1 and TRBJ2-1; 9 nucleotides agree with TRBD1. This CDR3 is 13 amino acids long. CDR1 is SGHRS and CDR2 is YFSETQ in the germline V gene. V dropped 4 bases and J dropped 10; count of bases not matched to a gene: 6. The CDR3 coding sequence is TGCGCCAGCAGCGTTACAGGGGGCAGGGAGCAGTTCTTC. This sequence encodes CASSVTGGREQFF.

The rearrangement links TRBV5-4 to TRBJ2-1; D is possibly TRBD2 (6 bases). Trimming shortened V by 0 bases and J by 10 bases, and 17 bases separated the two germline ends. CDR3 length: 15 amino acids. CDR1 and CDR2 (germline): SGHNT, YYREEE (reference sequence). This chain's CDR3 is CASSLGTPSVREQFF. The CDR3 nucleotides read TGTGCCAGCAGCTTGGGAACCCCTAGCGTCCGGGAGCAGTTCTTC.

The chain couples TRBV18 to TRBJ1-4, with D possibly being TRBD1 (5 bases). Between the trimmed V and J ends, which lost 4 bases and 2 bases, there was a span of 8 bases. This CDR3 spans 14 amino acids. Germline V gene data show CDR1 as KGHSH and CDR2 as LQKENI. Here the CDR3 reads CASSRGGTNEKLFF. CDR3 bases: TGTGCCAGCTCACGGGGCGGTACTAATGAAAAACTGTTTTTT.

As to this clone: The final CDR3 position lacks the conserved phenylalanine or tryptophan, pointing to a likely read error. Because the CDR3's place on the DNA is in doubt, the DNA is left out and the CDR3 is given as listed by TCRdb. V and J are TRBV19 and TRBJ2-7; the table's D call of TRBD1 was not tested on the DNA. The CDR3 extends over 13 residues, inclusive of both ends. CDR1 and CDR2 (germline): LNHDA, SQIVND (reference sequence). The CDR3 loop reads CASSIGPGQIIQL.

This clone was counted a few times. The chain joins TRBV28 to TRBJ2-2; D gene unclear. Germline CDR1 and CDR2: MDHEN and SYDVKM. Trimming pared 2 bases from V and 5 bases from J, leaving 18 bases between. The CDR3 runs 17 residues. The CDR3 loop reads CASSLPREALDTGELFF. The DNA of the CDR3 is TGTGCCAGCAGTTTACCCCGAGAGGCCCTAGATACCGGGGAGCTGTTTTTT.

The rearrangement uses TRBV30 and TRBJ1-2; possibly TRBD1 for D (5 bases). Trimming pared 1 base from V and 4 bases from J, leaving 13 bases between. CDR1 and CDR2 (germline): GTSNPN, SVGIG (reference sequence). There are 14 residues in the CDR3. CDR3 coding DNA: TGTGCCTGGAGTGCAACGGGGGTCGGCTATGGCTACACCTTC. Residues: CAWSATGVGYGYTF.

This chain links TRBV30 with TRBJ1-4; 11 bases agree with TRBD1. This CDR3 region has 16 residues. Germline CDR1 is GTSNPN and CDR2 is SVGIG (reference sequence). After removal of 3 bases from V and 5 bases from J, the junction contained 8 bases not matched to a gene. CDR3 sequence: CAWRGRGDRGNEKLFF. CDR3 DNA sequence: TGTGCCTGGAGGGGGAGGGGGGACAGGGGGAATGAAAAACTGTTTTTT. Complete variable domain (other parts from reference TRBV30 and TRBJ1-4): SQTIHQWPATLVQPVGSPLSLECTVEGTSNPNLYWYRQAAGRGLQLLFYSVGIGQISSEVPQNLSASRPQDRQFILSSKKLLLSDSGFYLCAWRGRGDRGNEKLFFGSGTQLSVL.

The chain carries TRBV2 and TRBJ2-1; 11 nucleotides agree with TRBD2. The junction had 2 bases not matched to a gene; V was cut back by 2 bases and J by 8 bases. Germline lookup yields CDR1 SNHLY and CDR2 FYNNEI. The CDR3 loop spans 14 amino acids. CDR3 DNA: TGTGCCAGCAGTGAACTACTAGCGGGAGATGAGCAGTTCTTC. It specifies CASSELLAGDEQFF.

The chain joins TRBV7-2 to TRBJ2-7; 10 bases fit TRBD2. The CDR3 loop spans 18 amino acids. Germline V gene lookup returns CDR1 SGHTA and CDR2 FQGNSA. V gave up 1 base and J gave up 6 bases; unmatched junction bases: 15. In nucleotides, the CDR3 is TGTGCCAGCAGCTTAGAGCTAGCGGGGGTCGGAATTAACGCCGAGCAGTACTTC. As protein: CASSLELAGVGINAEQYF.

CDR3 region: CASSPFGGYEQYF. CDR3 DNA: TGTGCCAGTAGTCCCTTCGGAGGATACGAGCAGTACTTC. The chain has TRBV19 and TRBJ2-7, with D maybe TRBD2 (5 bases). Germline V lookup: CDR1 LNHDA, CDR2 SQIVND (reference sequence). Trimming pared 5 bases from V and 4 bases from J, leaving 12 bases between. The CDR3 is made up of 13 amino acids.

The CDR3 sequence: CASSVRGLGSGEAFF. The CDR3 nucleotides read TGTGCCAGCAGCGTACGCGGCCTGGGAAGCGGTGAAGCTTTCTTT. The chain carries TRBV9 and TRBJ1-1; no definite D call. CDR1 is SGDLS and CDR2 is YYNGEE in the germline V gene. V lost 1 base and J lost 7, with 17 bases in between. CDR3 length: 15 residues.

The chain recombines TRBV19 with TRBJ1-1; tentative D call: TRBD1 (6 bases). Germline V lookup: CDR1 LNHDA, CDR2 SQIVND (reference sequence). This CDR3 has 16 amino acids. Trimming removed 6 bases at V and 3 bases at J, with 20 bases between. The DNA of the CDR3 is TGTGCCAGTAGCTCGGAAACGGACAGATCCGACACTGAAGCTTTCTTT. It is translated as CASSSETDRSDTEAFF.

This clone occurred a few times. As DNA, the CDR3 is TGTGCCAGCAGCCAAGAAGAGGGGGCGAGGGAGACCCAGTACTTC. This sequence encodes CASSQEEGARETQYF. This chain connects TRBV4-2 to TRBJ2-5; TRBD1 agrees at 7 bases. The ends lost 0 bases at V and 5 bases at J; junction bases unmatched: 6. Germline V gene sequence: CDR1 LGHNA, CDR2 YNFKEQ. CDR3 length: 15 residues.